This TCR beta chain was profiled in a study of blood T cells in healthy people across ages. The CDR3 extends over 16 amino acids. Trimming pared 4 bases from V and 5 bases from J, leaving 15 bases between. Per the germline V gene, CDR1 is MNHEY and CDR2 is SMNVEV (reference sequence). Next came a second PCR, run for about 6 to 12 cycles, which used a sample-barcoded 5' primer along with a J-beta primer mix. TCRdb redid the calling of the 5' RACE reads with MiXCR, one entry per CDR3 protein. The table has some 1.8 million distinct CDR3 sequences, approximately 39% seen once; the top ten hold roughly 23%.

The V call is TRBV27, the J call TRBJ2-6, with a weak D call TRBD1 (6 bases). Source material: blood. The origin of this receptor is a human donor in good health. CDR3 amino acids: CASSSLRGSRANVLTF. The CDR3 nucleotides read TGTGCCAGCAGTTCCCTCAGGGGCTCCAGGGCCAACGTCCTGACTTTC.